This T cell receptor (beta chain) was captured by sequencing in a study of shared clonotypes between healthy human individuals. CD8 cells regarded as naive lacked CD45RO, were positively chosen for CCR7, and omitted terminally differentiated effector memory CD45RA+ cells. The J segment lost 3 bases and the V segment lost 3 bases, leaving 7 bases of the junction unmatched. CDR3 length equals 15 residues. The germline V gene has CDR1 SEHNR and CDR2 FQNEAQ (reference sequence). Each subset's genomic DNA was shared equally among a number of immunoSEQ plates. Sorted-subset replicate PCRs used 200 ng of genomic DNA. This amount corresponded to approximately 30,000 T cell genomes. Only in-frame clones appear in the TCRdb table, and some are missing; sequencing was by immunoSEQ multiplex PCR. The sample gives millions of clones, more than 85% of which show up once; more than 1.5% is in the top ten.

The V gene is TRBV7-9, the J gene TRBJ1-2; 7 bases agree with TRBD1. The sequencing sample was made of naive CD8+ T cells from PBMCs. The receptor was derived from a young man in good health. Some clones in this sample may be carry-over from other donors' samples. CDR3 residues: CASSFKRGLDYGYTF. The CDR3 region has the DNA TGTGCCAGCAGCTTTAAGAGGGGGCTAGACTATGGCTACACCTTC.